This TCR beta chain was identified in a study of T cell responses to AZD1222 COVID-19 vaccine. The CDR3 has 12 amino acids. CDR1 and CDR2 from the germline V gene are SNHLY and FYNNEI. Trimming cost V 5 bases and J 4 bases, with 9 bases left between them. Data came from immunoSEQ multiplex PCR; TCRdb stores just in-frame clones and leaves some out. The table has 95,000 to 150,000 clones, 88% seen once. The material was peripheral blood, obtained on day 0 of AZD1222 vaccination. The sequence derives from an adult in good health. This sequence joins TRBV2 and TRBJ2-7; perhaps TRBD1 as D (6 bases). CDR3 region: CASSLQGYEQYF. The CDR3 nucleotides are TGTGCCAGCAGTCTACAGGGTTACGAGCAGTACTTC.